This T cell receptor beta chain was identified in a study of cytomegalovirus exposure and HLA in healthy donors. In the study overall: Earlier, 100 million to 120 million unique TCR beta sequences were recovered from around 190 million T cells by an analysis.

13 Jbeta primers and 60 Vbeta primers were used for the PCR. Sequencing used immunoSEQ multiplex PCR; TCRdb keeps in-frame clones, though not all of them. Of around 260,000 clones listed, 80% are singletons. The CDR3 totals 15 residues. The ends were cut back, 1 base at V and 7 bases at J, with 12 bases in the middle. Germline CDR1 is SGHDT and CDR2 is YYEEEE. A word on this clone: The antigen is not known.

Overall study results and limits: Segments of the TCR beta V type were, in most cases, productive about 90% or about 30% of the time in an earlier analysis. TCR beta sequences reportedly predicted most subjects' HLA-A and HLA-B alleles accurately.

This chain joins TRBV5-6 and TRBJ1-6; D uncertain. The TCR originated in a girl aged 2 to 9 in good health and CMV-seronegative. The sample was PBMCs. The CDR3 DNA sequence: TGTGCCAGCAGCTTGAATCACCGGGGAAATTCACCCCTCCACTTT. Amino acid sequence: CASSLNHRGNSPLHF.